One and the same sample provided the 24 T cell receptor beta chains below, sequenced in a study of technical replicates of blood from a handful of donors. Data came from immunoSEQ multiplex PCR; TCRdb stores just in-frame clones and leaves some out. The table records approximately 81,000 clones, about 96% of them present only once. The sequenced material came from T cells isolated from PBMCs. The receptor source for this set is a human donor in good health.

The CDR3 DNA reads as TGTGCCAGCAGCGTAGACGGCGGGGGGAACACCGGGGAGCTGTTTTTT. This gives the protein CASSVDGGGNTGELFF. The chain couples TRBV9 to TRBJ2-2; 7 bases fit TRBD2. J gave up 1 base and V 0 bases, and 3 bases lay outside the gene matches. The CDR3 is made up of 16 amino acids. CDR1 and CDR2 (germline): SGDLS, YYNGEE.

This clone showed up just once. This sequence joins TRBV11-2 and TRBJ2-2, with D possibly matching TRBD1 (5 bases). The germline V gene has CDR1 SGHAT and CDR2 FQNNGV. Trimming took 0 bases from V and 6 from J, leaving 8 bases between them. The CDR3 totals 14 residues. CDR3 sequence: CASSLDQGSGELFF. The CDR3 bases are TGTGCCAGCAGCTTAGATCAGGGCTCCGGGGAGCTGTTTTTT.

The chain carries TRBV18 and TRBJ2-1, with 7 bases identical to TRBD2. After removal of 0 bases from V and 7 bases from J, the junction contained 9 bases not matched to a gene. This CDR3 has 16 residues. Germline CDR1 and CDR2: KGHSH and LQKENI. CDR3 sequence: CASSPPSGRGKNEQFF. For the CDR3, the DNA is TGTGCCAGCTCACCACCATCTGGGAGGGGTAAAAATGAGCAGTTCTTC. The whole variable domain, remainder taken from reference TRBV18 and TRBJ2-1, is NAGVMQNPRHLVRRRGQEARLRCSPMKGHSHVYWYRQLPEEGLKFMVYLQKENIIDESGMPKERFSAEFPKEGPSILRIQQVVRGDSAAYFCASSPPSGRGKNEQFFGPGTRLTVL.

The gene calls are TRBV6-5 and TRBJ2-1; TRBD2 matches at 10 bases. Germline V gene sequence: CDR1 MNHEY, CDR2 SVGAGI. V shed 3 bases, J shed 6 bases, and the junction held 8 bases outside the gene matches. The CDR3 extends over 16 amino acids. As DNA, the CDR3 is TGTGCCAGCAGTTATCTACGGACTAGCGGCCTCAATGAGCAGTTCTTC. Its protein product is CASSYLRTSGLNEQFF.

The chain carries TRBV13 and TRBJ2-3; 9 bases are a match to TRBD2. This CDR3 region has 16 residues. The germline CDR1 and CDR2 sequences are PRHDT and FYEKMQ (reference sequence). Losses at the gene ends were 6 bases for V and 0 bases for J; bases not matched to a gene: 7. The CDR3: CASRDSSGMSTDTQYF. Here the CDR3 DNA reads TGTGCCAGCAGGGACTCTAGCGGGATGAGCACAGATACGCAGTATTTT.

This rearrangement joins TRBV15 to TRBJ1-5, with TRBD1 matching 7 bases. The V gene's germline CDR1 is LNHNV and CDR2 YYDKDF (reference sequence). The CDR3 extends over 16 amino acids. V lost 3 bases, J lost 4 bases, and 9 bases stayed unmatched. CDR3 region: CATSSPTGSPNQPQHF. For the CDR3, the DNA is TGTGCCACCAGCAGCCCGACAGGGAGCCCTAATCAGCCCCAGCATTTT. The full variable domain, its missing parts supplied by reference TRBV15 and TRBJ1-5, is DAMVIQNPRYQVTQFGKPVTLSCSQTLNHNVMYWYQQKSSQAPKLLFHYYDKDFNNEADTPDNFQSRRPNTSFCFLDIRSPGLGDTAMYLCATSSPTGSPNQPQHFGDGTRLSIL.

The chain employs TRBV2 and TRBJ2-7; D not certain. The V end was cut by 4 bases, the J end by 0 bases, with 10 bases between. The CDR3 contains 14 residues. Germline V gives CDR1 SNHLY, CDR2 FYNNEI. The CDR3 is CASSALLSSYEQYF. The CDR3 DNA reads TGTGCCAGCAGTGCACTCCTGAGCTCCTACGAGCAGTACTTC.

V gene TRBV20-1 combines with J gene TRBJ2-7; D is possibly TRBD1 (6 bases). The germline V and J ends were trimmed by 5 bases and 4 bases, with 9 bases remaining between them. CDR3 length equals 11 residues. Germline assignment: CDR1 DFQATT and CDR2 SNEGSKA (reference sequence). CDR3 residues: CSALRGYEQYF. Here the CDR3 DNA reads TGCAGTGCTCTCAGGGGTTACGAGCAGTACTTC.

The DNA of the CDR3 is TGCGCCAGCAGCTTGGGAGACAGGGGGCAAGAGACCCAGTACTTC. Protein sequence: CASSLGDRGQETQYF. V and J are TRBV5-1 and TRBJ2-5; TRBD1 aligns across 9 bases. Germline trimming cut 0 bases from V and 2 bases from J; bases unmatched to any gene: 2. This CDR3 has 15 residues. Looked up from germline, CDR1 is SGHRS and CDR2 is YFSETQ.

The rearrangement joins TRBV7-9 to TRBJ2-7, with D uncertain. CDR1 and CDR2 from the germline V gene are SEHNR and FQNEAQ (reference sequence). Trimming left V 2 bases short and J 5 bases short, with 7 bases between. The CDR3 spans 12 residues. The CDR3 is CASSLHADEQYF. The CDR3 DNA sequence: TGTGCCAGCAGCTTACATGCAGACGAGCAGTACTTC.

The J gene is TRBJ2-1, the V gene TRBV2, with 9 bases identical to TRBD2. This CDR3 region has 17 residues. CDR1 SNHLY and CDR2 FYNNEI come from the germline V gene. Unmatched junction bases numbered 8, after V lost 1 base and J lost 4 bases. This CDR3 reads CASSEEAAGGIYNEQFF. The DNA for the CDR3 is TGTGCCAGCAGTGAAGAAGCGGCGGGAGGGATTTACAATGAGCAGTTCTTC.

This clone was picked up one time. The V call is TRBV4-1, the J call TRBJ2-2; D may be TRBD1 (6 bases). The CDR3 is 15 residues long. Per the germline V gene, CDR1 is MGHRA and CDR2 is YSYEKL. V was trimmed by 11 bases and J by 5 bases, leaving 21 bases between them. The CDR3 nucleotides read TGCGCCCGGGGAGAGGCAGGGGTTAATACCGGGGAGCTGTTTTTT. Translating it yields CARGEAGVNTGELFF.

V usage is TRBV2 and J usage is TRBJ1-1; TRBD1 matches at 9 bases. Germline assignment: CDR1 SNHLY and CDR2 FYNNEI. This CDR3 region has 12 residues. J lost 6 bases, V lost 4 bases, and 0 bases had no gene match. CDR3 bases: TGTGCCAGCAGTGGGACAGGGGCTGAAGCTTTCTTT. As protein: CASSGTGAEAFF.

This clone was seen just once. This rearrangement joins TRBV19 to TRBJ2-3; TRBD2 matches 8 bases. CDR1 is LNHDA and CDR2 is SQIVND in the germline V gene (reference sequence). J lost 0 bases, V lost 4 bases, and 3 bases had no gene match. The CDR3 is 15 residues long. CDR3 nucleotides: TGTGCCAGTAGTAGAAGCGGGAGTAGCACAGATACGCAGTATTTT. Protein product: CASSRSGSSTDTQYF.

The chain joins TRBV28 to TRBJ1-2, with D perhaps matching TRBD1 (5 bases). The germline CDR1 and CDR2 sequences are MDHEN and SYDVKM. V was cut by 8 bases and J by 3 bases, with 22 bases left in between. The length of the CDR3 is 16 residues. CDR3 protein: CASSTLGHKGDYGYTF. CDR3 nucleotide sequence: TGTGCCAGCTCCACTCTGGGCCACAAAGGGGACTATGGCTACACCTTC.

The chain is built from TRBV7-9 and TRBJ2-1; no firm D call. The CDR3 is made up of 12 amino acids. The germline gives CDR1 SEHNR, CDR2 FQNEAQ (reference sequence). V was shortened by 5 bases and J by 11 bases, with 13 bases between the two germline ends. CDR3 region: CASSQLGGKQFF. The CDR3 DNA follows: TGTGCCAGCAGCCAGCTTGGCGGTAAGCAGTTCTTC.

CDR3: CASSLSIGQGTTGELFF. The CDR3 region has the DNA TGTGCCAGCAGCTTATCTATTGGGCAGGGGACCACCGGGGAGCTGTTTTTT. This chain connects TRBV11-3 to TRBJ2-2; maybe TRBD1 (6 bases). CDR1 is SGHNT and CDR2 is YENEEA in the germline V gene. This CDR3 contains 17 residues. Between the trimmed V and J ends, which lost 2 bases and 4 bases, there was a span of 17 bases.

The gene calls are TRBV6-5 and TRBJ2-7; maybe TRBD1 (6 bases). CDR3 length: 16 amino acids. V lost 0 bases and J 3 bases, leaving 15 bases between the germline ends. Germline loops: CDR1 MNHEY, CDR2 SVGAGI. The CDR3 sequence: CASSYSHGTPGYEQYF. DNA of the CDR3: TGTGCCAGCAGTTACTCCCACGGGACACCTGGCTACGAGCAGTACTTC.

The chain recombines TRBV5-1 with TRBJ2-5; 7 bases align to TRBD1. The J call may be incorrect, as the DNA end agrees better with TRBJ2-7. Germline V CDR1 and CDR2: SGHRS, YFSETQ. This CDR3 has 16 residues. This CDR3 reads CASSLVSRDRRDEQYF. The CDR3, as DNA: TGCGCCAGCAGCTTGGTCTCCCGGGACAGAAGGGACGAGCAGTACTTC.

The chain uses TRBV18 and TRBJ2-7; 8 bases line up with TRBD2. Trimming cost V 5 bases and J 5 bases; bases outside gene matches: 5. Germline V gives CDR1 KGHSH, CDR2 LQKENI. The CDR3 has 13 amino acids. The chain's CDR3 is CASSAGLVDEQYF. The CDR3 DNA sequence: TGTGCCAGCTCAGCGGGACTAGTAGACGAGCAGTACTTC. The full variable domain, completed using reference TRBV18 and TRBJ2-7, is NAGVMQNPRHLVRRRGQEARLRCSPMKGHSHVYWYRQLPEEGLKFMVYLQKENIIDESGMPKERFSAEFPKEGPSILRIQQVVRGDSAAYFCASSAGLVDEQYFGPGTRLTVT.

The rearrangement uses TRBV5-4 and TRBJ2-7; no clear D. Per the germline V gene, CDR1 is SGHNT and CDR2 is YYREEE (reference sequence). The CDR3 is 12 residues long. V was clipped by 0 bases and J by 7 bases, with 8 bases between them. The CDR3 sequence: CASSLASREQYF. CDR3 sequence (DNA): TGTGCCAGCAGCTTGGCCTCGAGGGAGCAGTACTTC. The full variable domain, its missing parts supplied by reference TRBV5-4 and TRBJ2-7, is ETGVTQSPTHLIKTRGQQVTLRCSSQSGHNTVSWYQQALGQGPQFIFQYYREEENGRGNFPPRFSGLQFPNYSSELNVNALELDDSALYLCASSLASREQYFGPGTRLTVT.

The J gene is TRBJ1-2, the V gene TRBV6-5; TRBD1 is a possible D gene (6 bases). CDR1 and CDR2 from the germline V gene are MNHEY and SVGAGI. V lost 2 bases, J lost 2 bases, and 12 bases lay in between. The length of the CDR3 is 15 residues. Here the CDR3 DNA reads TGTGCCAGCAGTTACCGGGACAATAGGAACTATGGCTACACCTTC. Translation: CASSYRDNRNYGYTF.

This chain uses TRBV5-1 with TRBJ2-7; 8 nucleotides line up with TRBD1. Germline CDR1 is SGHRS and CDR2 is YFSETQ. This CDR3 has 16 residues. V lost 3 bases, J lost 7 bases, and 15 bases stayed unmatched. The CDR3 DNA sequence: TGCGCCAGCAGCTCCAACAGGGGGAGTAAAGGGGAAGAGCAGTACTTC. As protein: CASSSNRGSKGEEQYF.

V usage is TRBV7-9 and J usage is TRBJ2-7; unclear D gene. The germline V and J ends were trimmed by 5 bases and 2 bases, with 13 bases remaining between them. This CDR3 comprises 14 residues. The germline gives CDR1 SEHNR, CDR2 FQNEAQ (reference sequence). In DNA, the CDR3 is TGTGCCAGCAGCCCACCTCGCGGTCCCTACGAGCAGTACTTC. This sequence encodes CASSPPRGPYEQYF.